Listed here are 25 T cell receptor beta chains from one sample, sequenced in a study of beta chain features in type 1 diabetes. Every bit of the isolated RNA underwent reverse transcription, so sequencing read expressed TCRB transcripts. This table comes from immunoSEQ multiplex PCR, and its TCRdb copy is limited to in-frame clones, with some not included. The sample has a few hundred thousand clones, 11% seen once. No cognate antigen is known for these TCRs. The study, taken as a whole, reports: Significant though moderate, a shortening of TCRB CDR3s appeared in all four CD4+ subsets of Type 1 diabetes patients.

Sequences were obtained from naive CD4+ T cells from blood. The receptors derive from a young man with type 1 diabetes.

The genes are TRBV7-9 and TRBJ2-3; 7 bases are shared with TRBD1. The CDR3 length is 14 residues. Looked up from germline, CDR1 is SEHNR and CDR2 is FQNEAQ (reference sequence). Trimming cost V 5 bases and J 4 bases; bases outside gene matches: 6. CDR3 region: CASSPQGYSDTQYF. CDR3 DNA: TGTGCCAGCAGCCCACAGGGGTACTCAGATACGCAGTATTTT. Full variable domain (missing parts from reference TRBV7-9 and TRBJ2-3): DTGVSQNPRHKITKRGQNVTFRCDPISEHNRLYWYRQTLGQGPEFLTYFQNEAQLEKSRLLSDRFSAERPKGSFSTLEIQRTEQGDSAMYLCASSPQGYSDTQYFGPGTRLTVL.

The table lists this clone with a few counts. The CDR3 region has the DNA TGTGCCAGCAGCCTGGGACAGGGTCCCCCTCAGCCCCAGCATTTT. Protein sequence: CASSLGQGPPQPQHF. The V and J genes are TRBV7-9 and TRBJ1-5; 9 positions agree with TRBD1. After removal of 5 bases from V and 6 bases from J, the junction contained 8 bases not matched to a gene. Per germline, CDR1 SEHNR and CDR2 FQNEAQ (reference sequence). CDR3 length equals 15 residues.

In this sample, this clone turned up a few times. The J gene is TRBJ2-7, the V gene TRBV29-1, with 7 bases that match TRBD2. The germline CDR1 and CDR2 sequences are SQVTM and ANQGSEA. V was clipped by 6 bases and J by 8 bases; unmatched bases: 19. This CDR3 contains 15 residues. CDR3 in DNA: TGCAGCGTCTCTTTCCCAGGTGCCTTTAGCGGGCAGCAGTACTTC. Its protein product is CSVSFPGAFSGQQYF.

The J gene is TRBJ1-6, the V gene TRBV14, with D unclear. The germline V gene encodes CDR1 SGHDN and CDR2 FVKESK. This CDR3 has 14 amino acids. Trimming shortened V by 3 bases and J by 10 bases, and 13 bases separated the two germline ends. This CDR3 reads CASSHLFRRSPLHF. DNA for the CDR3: TGTGCCAGCAGCCATTTGTTTCGGAGATCACCCCTCCACTTT.

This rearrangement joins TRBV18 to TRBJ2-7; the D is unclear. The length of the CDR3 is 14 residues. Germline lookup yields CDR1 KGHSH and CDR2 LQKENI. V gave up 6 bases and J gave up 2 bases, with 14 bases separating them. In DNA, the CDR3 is TGTGCCAGCTCCCCCGCTAGGATCGCCTACGAGCAGTACTTC. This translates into CASSPARIAYEQYF.

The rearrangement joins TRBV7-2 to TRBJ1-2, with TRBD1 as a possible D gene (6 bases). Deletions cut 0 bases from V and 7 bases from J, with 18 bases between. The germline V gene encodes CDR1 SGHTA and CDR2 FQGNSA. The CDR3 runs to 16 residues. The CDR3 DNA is TGTGCCAGCAGCTTAGCATCAGGGGACCTGGCTCGTGGCTACACCTTC. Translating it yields CASSLASGDLARGYTF.

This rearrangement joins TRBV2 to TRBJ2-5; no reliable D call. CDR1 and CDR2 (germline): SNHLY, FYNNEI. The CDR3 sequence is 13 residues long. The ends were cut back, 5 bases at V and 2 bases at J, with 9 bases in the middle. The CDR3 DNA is TGTGCCAGCAGTCAGCGAAGGCAAGAGACCCAGTACTTC. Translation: CASSQRRQETQYF. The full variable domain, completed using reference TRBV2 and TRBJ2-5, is EPEVTQTPSHQVTQMGQEVILRCVPISNHLYFYWYRQILGQKVEFLVSFYNNEISEKSEIFDDQFSVERPDGSNFTLKIRSTKLEDSAMYFCASSQRRQETQYFGPGTRLLVL.

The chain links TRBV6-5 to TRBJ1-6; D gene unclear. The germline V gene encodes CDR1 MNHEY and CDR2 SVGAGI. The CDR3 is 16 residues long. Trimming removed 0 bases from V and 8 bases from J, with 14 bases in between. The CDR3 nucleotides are TGTGCCAGCAGTTACTCGAAAAGCTCGGTAGATTCACCCCTCCACTTT. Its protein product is CASSYSKSSVDSPLHF.

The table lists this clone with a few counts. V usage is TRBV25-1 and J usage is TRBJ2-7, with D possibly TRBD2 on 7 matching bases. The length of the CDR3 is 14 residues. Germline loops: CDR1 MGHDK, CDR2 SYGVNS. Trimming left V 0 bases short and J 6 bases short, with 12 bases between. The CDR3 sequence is CASSEYGGASEQYF. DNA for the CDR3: TGTGCCAGCAGTGAATATGGGGGGGCCTCCGAGCAGTACTTC.

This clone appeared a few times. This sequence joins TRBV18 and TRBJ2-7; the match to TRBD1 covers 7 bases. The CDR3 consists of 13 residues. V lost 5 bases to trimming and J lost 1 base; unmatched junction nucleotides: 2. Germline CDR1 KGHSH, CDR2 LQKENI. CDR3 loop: CASSMTGSYEQYF. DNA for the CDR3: TGTGCCAGCTCAATGACAGGGTCCTACGAGCAGTACTTC.

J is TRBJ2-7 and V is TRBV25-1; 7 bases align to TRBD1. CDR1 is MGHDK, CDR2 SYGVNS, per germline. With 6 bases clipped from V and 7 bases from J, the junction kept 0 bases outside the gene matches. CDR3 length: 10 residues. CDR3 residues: CASRGQEQYF. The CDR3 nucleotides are TGTGCCAGCAGGGGACAGGAGCAGTACTTC.

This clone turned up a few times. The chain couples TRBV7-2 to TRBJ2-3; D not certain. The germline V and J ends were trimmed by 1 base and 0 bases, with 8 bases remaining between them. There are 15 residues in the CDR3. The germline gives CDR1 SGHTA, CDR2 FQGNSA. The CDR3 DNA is TGTGCCAGCAGCTTAGTTGGAGCTAGCACAGATACGCAGTATTTT. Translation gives CASSLVGASTDTQYF.

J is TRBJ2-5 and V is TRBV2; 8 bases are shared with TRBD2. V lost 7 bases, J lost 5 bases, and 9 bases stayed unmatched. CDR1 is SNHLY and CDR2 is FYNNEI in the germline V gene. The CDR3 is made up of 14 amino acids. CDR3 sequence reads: CASNTASGGETQYF. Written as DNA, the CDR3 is TGTGCCAGCAATACGGCCAGCGGGGGTGAGACCCAGTACTTC.

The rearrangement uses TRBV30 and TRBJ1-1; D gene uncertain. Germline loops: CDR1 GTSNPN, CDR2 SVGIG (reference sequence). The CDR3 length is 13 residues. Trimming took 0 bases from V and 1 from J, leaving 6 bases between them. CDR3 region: CAWSVPRNTEAFF. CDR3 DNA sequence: TGTGCCTGGAGTGTACCTAGGAACACTGAAGCTTTCTTT. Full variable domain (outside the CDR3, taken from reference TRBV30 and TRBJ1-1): SQTIHQWPATLVQPVGSPLSLECTVEGTSNPNLYWYRQAAGRGLQLLFYSVGIGQISSEVPQNLSASRPQDRQFILSSKKLLLSDSGFYLCAWSVPRNTEAFFGQGTRLTVV.

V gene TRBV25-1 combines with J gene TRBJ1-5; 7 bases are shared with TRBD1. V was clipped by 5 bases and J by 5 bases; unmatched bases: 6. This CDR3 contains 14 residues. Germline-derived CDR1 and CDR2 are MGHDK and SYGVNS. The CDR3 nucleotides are TGTGCCAGCAGTCAGGGGGGCCTGGATCAGCCCCAGCATTTT. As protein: CASSQGGLDQPQHF.

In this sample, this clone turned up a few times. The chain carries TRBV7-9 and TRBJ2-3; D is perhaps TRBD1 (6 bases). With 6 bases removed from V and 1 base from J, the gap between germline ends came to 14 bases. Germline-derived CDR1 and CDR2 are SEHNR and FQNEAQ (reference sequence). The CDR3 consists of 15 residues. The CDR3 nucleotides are TGTGCCAGCAGTTCAACAGGGACGGGCACAGATACGCAGTATTTT. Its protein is CASSSTGTGTDTQYF.

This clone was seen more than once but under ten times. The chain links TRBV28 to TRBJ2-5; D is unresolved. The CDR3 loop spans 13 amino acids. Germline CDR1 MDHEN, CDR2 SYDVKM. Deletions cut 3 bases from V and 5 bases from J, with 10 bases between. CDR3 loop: CASSFSGRETQYF. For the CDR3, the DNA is TGTGCCAGCAGTTTCTCGGGTCGGGAGACCCAGTACTTC.

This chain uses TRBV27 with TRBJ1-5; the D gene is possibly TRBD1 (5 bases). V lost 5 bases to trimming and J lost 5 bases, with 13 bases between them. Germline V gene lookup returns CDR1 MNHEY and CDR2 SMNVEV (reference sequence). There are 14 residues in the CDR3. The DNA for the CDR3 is TGTGCCAGCAGTCCAACGACAGTTCATCAGCCCCAGCATTTT. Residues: CASSPTTVHQPQHF.

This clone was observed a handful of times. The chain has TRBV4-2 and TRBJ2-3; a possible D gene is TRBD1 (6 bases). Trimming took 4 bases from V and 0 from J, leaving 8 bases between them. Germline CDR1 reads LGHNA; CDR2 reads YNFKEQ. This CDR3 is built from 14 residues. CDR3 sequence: CASSLGQSTDTQYF. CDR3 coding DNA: TGTGCCAGCAGCCTCGGACAGAGCACAGATACGCAGTATTTT.

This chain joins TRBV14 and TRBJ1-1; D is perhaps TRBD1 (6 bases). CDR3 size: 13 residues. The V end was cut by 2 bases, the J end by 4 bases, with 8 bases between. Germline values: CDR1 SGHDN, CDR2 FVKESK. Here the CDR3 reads CASSQIRGTEAFF. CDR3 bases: TGTGCCAGCAGCCAAATCAGGGGCACTGAAGCTTTCTTT.

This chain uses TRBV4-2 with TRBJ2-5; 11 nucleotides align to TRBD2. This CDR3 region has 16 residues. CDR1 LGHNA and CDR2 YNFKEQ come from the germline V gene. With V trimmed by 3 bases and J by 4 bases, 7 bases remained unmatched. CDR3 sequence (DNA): TGTGCCAGCAGCCAGTTGACTAGCGGGGACGTAGAGACCCAGTACTTC. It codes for CASSQLTSGDVETQYF.

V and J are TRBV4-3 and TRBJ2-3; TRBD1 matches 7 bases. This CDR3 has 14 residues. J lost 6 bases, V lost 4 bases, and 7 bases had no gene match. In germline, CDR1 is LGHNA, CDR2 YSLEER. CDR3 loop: CASSPSTGPDTQYF. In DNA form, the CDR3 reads TGCGCCAGCAGCCCCTCGACAGGGCCCGATACGCAGTATTTT.

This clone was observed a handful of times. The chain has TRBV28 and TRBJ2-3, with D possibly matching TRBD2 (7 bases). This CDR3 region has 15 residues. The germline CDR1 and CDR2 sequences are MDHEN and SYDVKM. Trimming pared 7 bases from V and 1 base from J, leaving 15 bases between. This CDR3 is CASIGGATGTDTQYF. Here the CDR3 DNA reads TGTGCCAGCATTGGGGGGGCTACCGGCACAGATACGCAGTATTTT.

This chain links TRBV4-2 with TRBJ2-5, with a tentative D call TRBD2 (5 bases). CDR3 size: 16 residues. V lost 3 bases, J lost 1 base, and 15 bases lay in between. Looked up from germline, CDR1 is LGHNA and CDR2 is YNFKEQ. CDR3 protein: CASSHMTAGGQETQYF. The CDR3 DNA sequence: TGTGCCAGCAGCCACATGACGGCTGGAGGCCAAGAGACCCAGTACTTC.

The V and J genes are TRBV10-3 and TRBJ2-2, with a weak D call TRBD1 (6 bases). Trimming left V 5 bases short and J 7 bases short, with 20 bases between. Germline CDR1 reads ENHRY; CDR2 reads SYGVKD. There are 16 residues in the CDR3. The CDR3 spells CAISQRTDDGNGELFF. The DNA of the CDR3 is TGTGCCATCAGTCAACGGACAGACGATGGGAACGGGGAGCTGTTTTTT.